Below, 18 T cell receptor beta chains from the same sample are listed, as sequenced in a study of tumor-infiltrating lymphocytes in primary liver carcinoma. With a constant-region primer, TCR beta cDNA was made from 450 to 500 ng of total RNA. Sequencing libraries for TCR beta derived from three nested multiplex PCR rounds that used slightly modified ARM-PCR. Amplification in the first two PCR rounds was performed using TRBV1-TRBV30 forward primers and a C-beta reverse primer for about 10 cycles each. TCRdb independently ran MiXCR on the multiplex PCR reads; one entry per CDR3 protein. The sample lists tens of thousands of distinct CDR3 sequences; around 77% were seen once. Total RNA and DNA came together from approximately 22-30 mg of bulk tissue without cell sorting. Sequenced sample: liver tumor tissue from sampling region 5. The subset was: tumor region T5, tumor centre. The source is a man aged 40-49 years with primary liver carcinoma and hepatitis B virus infection.

The chain links TRBV6-2 or TRBV6-3 to TRBJ1-5, with a possible D match to TRBD1 (6 bases). The CDR3 contains 16 residues. Germline assignment: CDR1 MNHEY and CDR2 SVGEGT. The CDR3 bases are TGTGCTAGCGGCTCGGGGGACACGCCACGAGGTCAGCCCCAGCATTTT. Encoded protein: CASGSGDTPRGQPQHF.

Concerning this clonotype: An end of the junction differs from the germline gene, which may be a read error. The V gene is TRBV4-2, the J gene TRBJ1-2, with D maybe TRBD1 (5 bases). The length of the CDR3 is 14 residues. The germline V gene encodes CDR1 LGHNA and CDR2 YNFKEQ. DNA of the CDR3: TGTGCCCGCAGCCAAGATCTAACAGGCTGGGGCTACACGTTC. Its translation: CARSQDLTGWGYTF.

Details on this clonotype: Sequence at one end of the junction differs from germline and may be a read error. This chain connects TRBV29-1 to TRBJ2-5; TRBD2 aligns across 7 bases. This CDR3 contains 15 residues. Germline assignment: CDR1 SQVTM and CDR2 ANQGSEA. The CDR3 loop reads CSVSLLAGRGGPQNF. CDR3 sequence (DNA): TGCAGCGTTTCCTTACTAGCAGGAAGGGGAGGGCCCCAAAACTTC.

Points on this clonotype: The junction departs from germline at one end; a sequencing error may be responsible. The chain is built from TRBV11-2 and TRBJ1-1, with D uncertain. The CDR3 has 13 amino acids. Per germline, CDR1 SGHAT and CDR2 FQNNGV. CDR3 nucleotide sequence: TGTGCCAGTAGCTTAGTCCTGAACACTGAAACTTTGTTT. Translated: CASSLVLNTETLF.

Comment on this clonotype: A read error may produce the germline difference seen at one junction end. J is TRBJ2-1 and V is TRBV12-3 or TRBV12-4, with TRBD2 matching 8 bases. The CDR3 is made up of 20 amino acids. Here the CDR3 reads CASSPTLGTRDKESYDEQFF. The CDR3 coding sequence is TGTGCCAGCAGTCCAACCCTAGGGACTAGAGACAAGGAATCCTACGATGAGCAGTTCTTC.

As for this clonotype: A junction end diverges from the germline sequence, so it may reflect a read error. The V call is TRBV11-1, the J call TRBJ1-4, with no clear D. This CDR3 has 11 amino acids. Per the germline V gene, CDR1 is SGHAT and CDR2 is FQDESV (reference sequence). Here the CDR3 DNA reads TGTGCCAACAGTCGTGGGGAAAAACTGCTTTTT. Its protein product is CANSRGEKLLF.

A note on this clonotype: A much more abundant neighbour one base away suggests this may be a read error. The chain joins TRBV7-3 to TRBJ2-1; 7 positions agree with TRBD1. The CDR3 sequence is 14 residues long. Unmatched junction bases numbered 8, after V lost 5 bases and J lost 7 bases. Germline values: CDR1 SGHTA, CDR2 FQGTGA. CDR3 bases: TGTGCCAGCAGCCCATTAGGGGGCCAGAATGAGCAGTTCTTC. Its translation: CASSPLGGQNEQFF.

With regard to this clonotype: At one end the junction does not follow the germline gene, possibly because of a read error. The chain uses TRBV29-1 and TRBJ2-5; D is possibly TRBD2 (5 bases). The germline CDR1 and CDR2 sequences are SQVTM and ANQGSEA. The CDR3 consists of 13 residues. The CDR3: CSLRAEYRETQYF. The CDR3, as DNA: TGCAGCTTGCGGGCAGAGTATAGGGAGACCCAGTATTTC.

A remark on this clonotype: A single base separates this from a much larger clone, so it may be a read error. J is TRBJ1-2 and V is TRBV7-9; 8 bases line up with TRBD1. The CDR3 sequence is 17 residues long. CDR1 and CDR2 from the germline V gene are SEHNR and FQNEAQ (reference sequence). In DNA, the CDR3 is TGTGCCAGCAGCTTAGAATTCGGCAGGGGGCCTGGCTATGGCCACACCTTC. It codes for CASSLEFGRGPGYGHTF.

On this clonotype: An end of the junction does not agree with germline; a read error may underlie this. CDR3 sequence: CPRSQSTAAGEETQYF. The CDR3 coding sequence is TGTCCCAGGAGTCAATCGACGGCAGCGGGCGAAGAGACCCAGTACTTC. The J gene is TRBJ2-5, the V gene TRBV6-2 or TRBV6-3; D is perhaps TRBD2 (6 bases). The CDR3 runs 16 residues. CDR1 is MNHEY, CDR2 SVGEGT, per germline.

A note on this clonotype: This is likely a read error, given that the CDR3 carries no conserved phenylalanine or tryptophan at its end. This chain joins TRBV11-1 and TRBJ2-1, with TRBD2 matching 14 bases. Germline lookup yields CDR1 SGHAT and CDR2 FQDESV (reference sequence). V dropped 8 bases and J dropped 10; count of bases not matched to a gene: 13. There are 16 residues in the CDR3. This CDR3 is CASGPRGLAGVGEQFL. CDR3 nucleotide sequence: TGTGCCAGCGGTCCCCGGGGACTAGCGGGAGTCGGGGAGCAGTTCCTC.

Of note for this clonotype: Sequence at one end of the junction differs from germline and may be a read error. The chain recombines TRBV5-1 with TRBJ2-1; perhaps TRBD2 as D (7 bases). The CDR3 extends over 16 amino acids. CDR1 and CDR2 from the germline V gene are SGHRS and YFSETQ. CDR3 bases: TGCGTCAGCAGCTTGACAGGCGGGAGTAGATACATTGAGCAGTTCTTC. Amino acids: CVSSLTGGSRYIEQFF.

In its sample, this clonotype was seen many times. V and J are TRBV7-9 and TRBJ2-2; no firm D call. This CDR3 contains 15 residues. V lost 3 bases to trimming and J lost 6 bases, with 14 bases between them. CDR1 and CDR2 (germline): SEHNR, FQNEAQ (reference sequence). The CDR3 region has the DNA TGTGCCAGCAGCTTTGATCAGATCCTGCCCGGGGAGCTGTTTTTT. This translates into CASSFDQILPGELFF.

This chain connects TRBV6-1 to TRBJ2-1, with TRBD2 identical over 7 bases. The CDR3 contains 15 residues. V lost 7 bases and J lost 13; bases outside the gene matches: 19. Per the germline V gene, CDR1 is MNHNS and CDR2 is SASEGT. The CDR3 DNA sequence: TGTGCCAGCACCCTAGGCGCGGGAGCCTACAAAGAACAGTTCTTC. It is translated as CASTLGAGAYKEQFF.

The chain recombines TRBV4-1 with TRBJ1-5; D not certain. The length of the CDR3 is 17 residues. Trimming removed 0 bases at V and 4 bases at J, with 16 bases between. Germline loops: CDR1 MGHRA, CDR2 YSYEKL. The CDR3 nucleotides read TGCGCCAGCAGCCAAGATCCGGGAACCGCCGGGAATCAGCCCCAGCATTTT. Protein product: CASSQDPGTAGNQPQHF.

Turning to this clonotype: No conserved phenylalanine or tryptophan is present at the end of the CDR3, so a read error is the likely explanation. V usage is TRBV28 and J usage is TRBJ1-6, with D possibly being TRBD1 (5 bases). V was cut by 6 bases and J by 10 bases, with 13 bases left in between. The CDR3 is 13 amino acids. Germline CDR1 MDHEN, CDR2 SYDVKM. The CDR3 sequence: CASSSRVDSPLHC. As DNA, the CDR3 is TGTGCCAGCAGCAGCAGGGTGGACTCACCCCTCCACTGT.

Details on this clonotype: In this CDR3 the conserved last residue, phenylalanine or tryptophan, is missing, so a read error is likely. Because the CDR3's place on the DNA is in doubt, the DNA is left out and the CDR3 is given as listed by TCRdb. The CDR3: CASGQGLQETKYS. V and J are TRBV11-2 and TRBJ2-5; the D segment call TRBD1 is taken from the table without a DNA check. The CDR3 is made up of 13 amino acids, end residues included. Germline V gene data show CDR1 as SGHAT and CDR2 as FQNNGV.

Concerning this clonotype itself: Sequence at one end of the junction differs from germline and may be a read error. The CDR3 spells CASSRGGRQGLTYEQYF. The DNA of the CDR3 is TGCGCCAGCAGCCGAGGGGGACGACAGGGGCTCACATACGAGCAATACTTC. The V gene is TRBV4-1, the J gene TRBJ2-7, with 8 bases lining up with TRBD1. The CDR3 extends over 17 amino acids. Germline CDR1 reads MGHRA; CDR2 reads YSYEKL.